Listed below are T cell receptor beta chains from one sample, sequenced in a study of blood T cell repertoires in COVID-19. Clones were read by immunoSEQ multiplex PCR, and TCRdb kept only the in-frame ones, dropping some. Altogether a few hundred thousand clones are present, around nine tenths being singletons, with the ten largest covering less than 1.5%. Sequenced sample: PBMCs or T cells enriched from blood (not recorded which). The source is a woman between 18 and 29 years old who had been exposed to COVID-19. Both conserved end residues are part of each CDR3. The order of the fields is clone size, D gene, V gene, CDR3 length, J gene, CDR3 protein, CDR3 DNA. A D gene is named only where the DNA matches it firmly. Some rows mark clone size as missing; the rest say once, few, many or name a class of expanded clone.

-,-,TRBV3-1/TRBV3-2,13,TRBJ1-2,CASSQGSGGRYTF,TGTGCCAGCAGCCAAGGATCCGGTGGGCGCTACACCTTC
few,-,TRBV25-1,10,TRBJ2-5,CASLAETQYF,TGTGCCAGCCTCGCGGAGACCCAGTACTTC
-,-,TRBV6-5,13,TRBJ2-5,CASRKEGSETQYF,TGTGCCAGCAGAAAGGAGGGTTCAGAGACCCAGTACTTC
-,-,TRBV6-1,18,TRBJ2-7,CASSEDGEKRPDGYEQYF,TGTGCCAGCAGTGAAGATGGGGAGAAACGGCCGGACGGCTACGAGCAGTACTTC
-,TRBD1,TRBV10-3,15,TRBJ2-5,CAISVHDRGQETQYF,TGTGCCATCAGTGTACATGACAGGGGGCAAGAGACCCAGTACTTC
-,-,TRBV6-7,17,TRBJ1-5,CASSYRVGSWSNQPQHF,TGTGCCAGCAGTTACCGGGTGGGGAGTTGGAGCAATCAGCCCCAGCATTTT
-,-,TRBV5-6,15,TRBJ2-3,CASSLALASTDTQYF,TGTGCCAGCAGCTTGGCCCTAGCGAGCACAGATACGCAGTATTTT
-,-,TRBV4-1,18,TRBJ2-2,CASSPDVGSHRYTGELFF,TGCGCCAGCAGCCCAGACGTCGGGAGTCACCGATACACCGGGGAGCTGTTTTTT
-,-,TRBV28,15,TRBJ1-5,CASSLSLGGNQPQHF,TGTGCCAGCAGTTTATCCCTCGGGGGCAATCAGCCCCAGCATTTT
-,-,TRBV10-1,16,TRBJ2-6,CASSEGARSGANVLTF,TGCGCCAGCAGTGAAGGGGCGCGCTCTGGGGCCAACGTCCTGACTTTC
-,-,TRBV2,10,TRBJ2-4,CASRTLIQYF,TGTGCCAGCAGAACTCTAATTCAGTACTTC
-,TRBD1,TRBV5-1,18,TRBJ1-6,CASSLRVMDREENSPLHF,TGCGCCAGCAGCTTGCGAGTAATGGACAGGGAAGAAAATTCACCCCTCCACTTT
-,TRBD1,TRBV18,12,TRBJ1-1,CASSQGAVEAFF,TGTGCCAGCTCACAGGGGGCGGTTGAAGCTTTCTTT
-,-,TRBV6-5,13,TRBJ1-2,CASRKGVDYGYTF,TGTGCCAGTAGAAAAGGAGTGGACTATGGCTACACCTTC
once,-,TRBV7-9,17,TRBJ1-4,CASSPLGGQTTNEKLFF,TGTGCCAGCAGCCCACTTGGGGGCCAAACAACTAATGAAAAACTGTTTTTT
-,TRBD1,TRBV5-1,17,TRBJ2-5,CASSLVVGTGSQETQYF,TGCGCCAGCAGCTTGGTAGTGGGGACAGGTAGCCAAGAGACCCAGTACTTC
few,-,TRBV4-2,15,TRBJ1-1,CASSQDEGGHTEAFF,TGTGCCAGCAGCCAAGACGAGGGTGGTCACACTGAAGCTTTCTTT
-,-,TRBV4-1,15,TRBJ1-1,CASSQERGMNTEAFF,TGCGCCAGCAGCCAAGAGCGGGGTATGAACACTGAAGCTTTCTTT
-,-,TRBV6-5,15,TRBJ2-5,CASSSGTGFQETQYF,TGTGCCAGCAGTAGCGGGACAGGCTTCCAAGAGACCCAGTACTTC
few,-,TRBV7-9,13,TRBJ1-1,CASSPTAIPGAFF,TGTGCCAGCAGCCCTACAGCCATCCCAGGAGCTTTCTTT
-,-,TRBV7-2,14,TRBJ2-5,CASSLDWIGETQYF,TGTGCCAGCAGCTTAGACTGGATCGGGGAGACCCAGTACTTC
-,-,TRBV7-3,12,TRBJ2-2,CATSLGPGELFF,TGTGCCACCTCTCTGGGCCCCGGGGAGCTGTTTTTT
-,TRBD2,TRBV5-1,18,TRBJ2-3,CASSLGSGGSTSTDTQYF,TGCGCCAGCAGCTTGGGAAGCGGGGGTTCTACTAGCACAGATACGCAGTATTTT
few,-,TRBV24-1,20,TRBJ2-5,CATSDFLRQGPDWSQETQYF,TGTGCCACCAGTGATTTCCTTAGGCAGGGGCCGGACTGGTCCCAAGAGACCCAGTACTTC
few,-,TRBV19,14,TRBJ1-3,CASTAQSSGNTIYF,TGTGCCAGTACCGCACAGAGCTCTGGAAACACCATATATTTT
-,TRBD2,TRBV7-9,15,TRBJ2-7,CASSLVGTSSGEQYF,TGTGCCAGCAGCTTAGTAGGGACTAGCTCCGGCGAGCAGTACTTC
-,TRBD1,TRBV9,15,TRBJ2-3,CASSVEGTGMYTQYF,TGTGCCAGCAGCGTCGAAGGGACAGGCATGTATACGCAGTATTTT
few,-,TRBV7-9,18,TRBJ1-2,CASSLALKEGTGNYGYTF,TGTGCCAGCAGCTTAGCGCTAAAGGAGGGTACGGGCAACTATGGCTACACCTTC
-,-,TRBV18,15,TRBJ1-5,CASSASSGGNQPQHF,TGTGCCAGCTCAGCTAGCTCAGGAGGCAATCAGCCCCAGCATTTT
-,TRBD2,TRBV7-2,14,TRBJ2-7,CASSFGSGRDEQYF,TGTGCCAGCAGCTTCGGTAGCGGGAGGGACGAGCAGTACTTC
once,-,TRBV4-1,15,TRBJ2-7,CASSSDAGSDYEQYF,TGCGCCAGCAGCTCCGATGCGGGGTCCGACTACGAGCAGTACTTC
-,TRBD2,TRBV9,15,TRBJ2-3,CASSVEAGGTDTQYF,TGTGCCAGCAGCGTAGAAGCGGGGGGCACAGATACGCAGTATTTT
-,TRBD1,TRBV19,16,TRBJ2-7,CASSILPGQGAYEQYF,TGTGCCAGTAGTATATTACCGGGACAGGGGGCGTACGAGCAGTACTTC
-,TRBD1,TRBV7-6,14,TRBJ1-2,CASSPGTGGSGYTF,TGTGCCAGCAGCCCAGGGACAGGGGGCTCTGGCTACACCTTC
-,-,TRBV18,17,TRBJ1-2,CASSPQLAPGEYGGYTF,TGTGCCAGCTCACCACAGTTGGCGCCGGGGGAATACGGTGGCTACACCTTC
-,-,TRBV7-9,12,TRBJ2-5,CASSLAGQTQYF,TGTGCCAGCAGCTTAGCGGGCCAGACCCAGTACTTC
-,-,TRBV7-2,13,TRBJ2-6,CASSEAYVNVLTF,TGTGCCAGCAGCGAGGCCTACGTAAACGTCCTGACTTTC
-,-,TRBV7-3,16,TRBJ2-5,CASSRMAGNEPETQYF,TGTGCCAGCAGCCGCATGGCGGGAAATGAGCCAGAGACCCAGTACTTC
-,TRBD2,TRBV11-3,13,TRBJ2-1,CASSLAREGEQFF,TGTGCCAGCAGCTTAGCCAGGGAGGGTGAGCAGTTCTTC
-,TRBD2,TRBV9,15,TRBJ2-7,CASSAGTSGTYEQYF,TGTGCCAGTAGCGCCGGGACTAGCGGGACCTACGAGCAGTACTTC
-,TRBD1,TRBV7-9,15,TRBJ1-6,CASSSSQGANSPLHF,TGTGCCAGCAGTTCATCCCAGGGGGCAAATTCACCCCTCCACTTT
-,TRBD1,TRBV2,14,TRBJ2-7,CASSTGQGSYEQYF,TGTGCCAGCAGTACAGGACAGGGTAGCTACGAGCAGTACTTC
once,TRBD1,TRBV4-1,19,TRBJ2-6,CASSRQITGGGSGANVLTF,TGCGCCAGCAGCCGACAAATAACAGGGGGCGGTAGTGGGGCCAACGTCCTGACTTTC
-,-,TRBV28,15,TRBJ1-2,CASRRTDGAHYGYTF,TGTGCCAGCAGACGAACCGACGGAGCCCACTATGGCTACACCTTC
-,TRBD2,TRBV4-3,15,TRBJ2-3,CASSSGRGITDTQYF,TGCGCCAGCAGCTCGGGGCGGGGGATCACAGATACGCAGTATTTT
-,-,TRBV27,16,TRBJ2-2,CASSLKGLSNTGELFF,TGTGCCAGCAGTTTGAAGGGACTTTCGAACACCGGGGAGCTGTTTTTT
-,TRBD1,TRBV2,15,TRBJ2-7,CASSYTGGLPREQYF,TGTGCCAGCAGTTACACAGGGGGACTGCCGCGCGAGCAGTACTTC
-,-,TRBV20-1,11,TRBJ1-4,CSAFRGEKLFF,TGCAGTGCCTTTAGGGGTGAAAAACTGTTTTTT
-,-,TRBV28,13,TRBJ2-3,CASMPEGTDTQYF,TGTGCCAGCATGCCAGAGGGCACAGATACGCAGTATTTT
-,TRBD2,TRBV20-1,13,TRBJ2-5,CSASYGGDETQYF,TGCAGTGCTAGTTACGGGGGGGATGAGACCCAGTACTTC
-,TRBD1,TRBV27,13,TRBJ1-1,CASSPGDRLEAFF,TGTGCCAGCAGTCCCGGGGACAGGCTTGAAGCTTTCTTT
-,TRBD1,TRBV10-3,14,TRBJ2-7,CAISAQTGWDEQYF,TGTGCCATCAGTGCCCAGACAGGGTGGGACGAGCAGTACTTC
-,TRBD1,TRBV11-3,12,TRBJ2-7,CASSDRAGEQYF,TGTGCCAGCAGTGACAGGGCCGGCGAGCAGTACTTC
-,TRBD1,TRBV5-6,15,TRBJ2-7,CASSLTTGVGYEQYF,TGTGCCAGCAGCTTGACTACAGGGGTCGGGTACGAGCAGTACTTC